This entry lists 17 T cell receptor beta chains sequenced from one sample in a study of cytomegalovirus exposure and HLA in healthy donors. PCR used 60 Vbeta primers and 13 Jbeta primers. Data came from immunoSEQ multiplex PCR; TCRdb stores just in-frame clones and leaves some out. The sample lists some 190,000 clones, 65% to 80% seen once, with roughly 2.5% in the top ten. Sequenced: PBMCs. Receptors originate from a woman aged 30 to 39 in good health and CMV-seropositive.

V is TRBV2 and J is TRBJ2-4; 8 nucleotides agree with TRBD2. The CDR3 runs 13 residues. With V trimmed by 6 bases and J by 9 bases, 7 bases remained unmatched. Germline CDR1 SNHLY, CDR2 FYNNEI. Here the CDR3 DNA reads TGTGCCAGCAGCGGACTAGCCCTTGGCATTCAGTACTTC. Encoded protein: CASSGLALGIQYF.

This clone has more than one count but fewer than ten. The CDR3 region has the DNA TGTGCCAGCAAACAGACAGGCGCTAATGAAAAACTGTTTTTT. Translation gives CASKQTGANEKLFF. The chain employs TRBV2 and TRBJ1-4, with D possibly TRBD1 on 6 matching bases. V was pared by 7 bases and J by 3 bases, with 12 bases between. The CDR3 covers 14 residues. CDR1 is SNHLY, CDR2 FYNNEI, per germline.

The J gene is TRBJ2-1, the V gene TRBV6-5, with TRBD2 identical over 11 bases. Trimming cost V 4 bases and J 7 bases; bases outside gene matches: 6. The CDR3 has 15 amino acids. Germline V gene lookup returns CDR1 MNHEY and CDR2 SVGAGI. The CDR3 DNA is TGTGCCAGCAGTTCTAATAGCGGGGGGGCAAATGAGCAGTTCTTC. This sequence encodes CASSSNSGGANEQFF.

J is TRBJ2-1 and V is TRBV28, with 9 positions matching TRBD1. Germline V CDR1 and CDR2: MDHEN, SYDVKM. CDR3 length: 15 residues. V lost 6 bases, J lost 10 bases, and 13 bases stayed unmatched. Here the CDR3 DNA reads TGTGCCAGCAGGGAGCCGGGACAGGGAAATAGGGAGCAGTTCTTC. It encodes CASREPGQGNREQFF.

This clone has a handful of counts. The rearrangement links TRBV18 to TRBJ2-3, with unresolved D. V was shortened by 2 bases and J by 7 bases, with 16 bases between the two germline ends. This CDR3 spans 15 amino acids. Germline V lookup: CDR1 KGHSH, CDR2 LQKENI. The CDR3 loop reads CASSPTTKNGNTQYF. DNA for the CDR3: TGTGCCAGCTCACCAACGACAAAAAACGGCAATACGCAGTATTTT.

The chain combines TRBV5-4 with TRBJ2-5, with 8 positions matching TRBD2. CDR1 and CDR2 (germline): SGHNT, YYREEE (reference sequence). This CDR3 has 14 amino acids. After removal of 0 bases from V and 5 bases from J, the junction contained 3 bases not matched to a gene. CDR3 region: CASSLAGGLETQYF. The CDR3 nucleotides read TGTGCCAGCAGCTTGGCGGGGGGGCTTGAGACCCAGTACTTC.

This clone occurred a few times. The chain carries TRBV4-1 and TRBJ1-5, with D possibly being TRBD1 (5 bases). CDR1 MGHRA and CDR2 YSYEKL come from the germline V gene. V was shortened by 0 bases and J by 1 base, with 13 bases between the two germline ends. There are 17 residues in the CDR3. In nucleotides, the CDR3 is TGCGCCAGCAGCCAAGATGGAGCGGGGGGAAGCAATCAGCCCCAGCATTTT. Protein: CASSQDGAGGSNQPQHF.

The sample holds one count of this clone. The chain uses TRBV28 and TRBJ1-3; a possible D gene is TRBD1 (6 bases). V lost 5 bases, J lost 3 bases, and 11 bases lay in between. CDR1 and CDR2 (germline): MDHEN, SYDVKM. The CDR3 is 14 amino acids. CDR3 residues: CASSHTGNGNTIYF. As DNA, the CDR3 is TGTGCCAGCAGTCATACAGGGAATGGAAACACCATATATTTT.

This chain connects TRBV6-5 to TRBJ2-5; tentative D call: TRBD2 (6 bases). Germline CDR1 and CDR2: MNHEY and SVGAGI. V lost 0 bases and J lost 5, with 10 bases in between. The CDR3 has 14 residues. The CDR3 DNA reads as TGTGCCAGCAGTTACTCGTTTGGGGGGGAGACCCAGTACTTC. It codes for CASSYSFGGETQYF.

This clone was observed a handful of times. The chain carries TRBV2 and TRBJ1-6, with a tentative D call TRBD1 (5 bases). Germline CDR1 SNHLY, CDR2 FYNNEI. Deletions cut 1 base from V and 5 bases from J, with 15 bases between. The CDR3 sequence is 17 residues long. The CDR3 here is CASSEVVRVPHNSPLHF. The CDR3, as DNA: TGTGCCAGCAGTGAAGTCGTCAGGGTTCCCCATAATTCACCCCTCCACTTT.

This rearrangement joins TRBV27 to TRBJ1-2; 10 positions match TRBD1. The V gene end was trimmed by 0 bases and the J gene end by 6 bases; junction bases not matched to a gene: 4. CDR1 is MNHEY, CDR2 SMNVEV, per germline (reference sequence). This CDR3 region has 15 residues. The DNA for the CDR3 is TGTGCCAGCAGTTTATCACGGACAGGGGGTAATGGCTACACCTTC. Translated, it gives CASSLSRTGGNGYTF.

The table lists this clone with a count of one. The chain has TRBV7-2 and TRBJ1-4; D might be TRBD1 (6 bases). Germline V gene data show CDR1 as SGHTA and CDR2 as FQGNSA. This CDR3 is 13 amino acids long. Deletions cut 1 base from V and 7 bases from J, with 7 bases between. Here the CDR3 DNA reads TGTGCCAGCAGCTTAGGGGGGCTTGAAAAACTGTTTTTT. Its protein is CASSLGGLEKLFF.

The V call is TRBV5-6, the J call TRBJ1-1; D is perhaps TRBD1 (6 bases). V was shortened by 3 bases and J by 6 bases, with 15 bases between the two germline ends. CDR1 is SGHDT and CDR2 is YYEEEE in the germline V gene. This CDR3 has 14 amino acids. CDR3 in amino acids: CASSSRTGKAEAFF. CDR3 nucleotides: TGTGCCAGCAGCTCCAGAACAGGGAAAGCTGAAGCTTTCTTT.

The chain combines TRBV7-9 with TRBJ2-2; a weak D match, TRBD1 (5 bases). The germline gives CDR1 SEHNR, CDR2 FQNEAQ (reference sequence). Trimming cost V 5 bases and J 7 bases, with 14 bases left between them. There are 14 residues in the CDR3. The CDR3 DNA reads TGTGCCAGCAGCCCGCTGCAGGGTGGCGGGGAGCTGTTTTTT. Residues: CASSPLQGGGELFF.

The CDR3 region is CASSFYETQYF. As DNA, the CDR3 is TGTGCCAGCAGTTTTTATGAGACCCAGTACTTC. The gene calls are TRBV28 and TRBJ2-5; D gene uncertain. Germline V lookup: CDR1 MDHEN, CDR2 SYDVKM. CDR3 length: 11 amino acids. V lost 3 bases and J 5 bases, leaving 4 bases between the germline ends.

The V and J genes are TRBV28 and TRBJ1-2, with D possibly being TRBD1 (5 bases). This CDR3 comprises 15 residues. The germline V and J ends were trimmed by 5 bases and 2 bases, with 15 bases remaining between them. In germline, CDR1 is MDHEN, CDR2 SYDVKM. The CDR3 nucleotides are TGTGCCAGCAGTGCGGTAGTGGAGGGGAACTATGGCTACACCTTC. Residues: CASSAVVEGNYGYTF.

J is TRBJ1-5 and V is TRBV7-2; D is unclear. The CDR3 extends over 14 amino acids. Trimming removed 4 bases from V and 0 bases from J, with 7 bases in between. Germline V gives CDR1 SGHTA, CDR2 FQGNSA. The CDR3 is CASSSRNSNQPQHF. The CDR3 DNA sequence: TGTGCCAGCAGCTCCAGGAATAGCAATCAGCCCCAGCATTTT.